These 25 T cell receptor beta chains were sequenced from one sample in a study of OX40 agonist ivuxolimab in advanced cancers. Assay: immunoSEQ multiplex PCR; the TCRdb copy retains only in-frame clones and omits some. Of about 76,000 clones listed, roughly 84% are singletons. The source was CD4+ or CD8+ T cells sorted from blood, collected in a trial of the OX40 agonist ivuxolimab. The receptors shown here come from an adult with an advanced solid tumor such as melanoma, head and neck, liver or kidney cancer.

J is TRBJ2-5 and V is TRBV5-6; D is unresolved. With the DNA end fitting TRBJ2-7 better, the J assignment may be wrong. There are 14 residues in the CDR3. CDR1 and CDR2 from the germline V gene are SGHDT and YYEEEE. The CDR3 spells CASSFFDKDYEQYF. As DNA, the CDR3 is TGTGCCAGCAGCTTTTTTGACAAGGACTACGAGCAGTACTTC.

The chain carries TRBV14 and TRBJ2-5; TRBD2 agrees at 10 bases. From germline, CDR1 is SGHDN and CDR2 FVKESK. CDR3 size: 16 residues. J lost 5 bases, V lost 0 bases, and 6 bases had no gene match. CDR3 region: CASSQDRASGGETQYF. The CDR3 region has the DNA TGTGCCAGCAGCCAAGATCGGGCTAGCGGGGGTGAGACCCAGTACTTC.

The chain uses TRBV18 and TRBJ2-6; D gene uncertain. The CDR3 totals 15 residues. Per the germline V gene, CDR1 is KGHSH and CDR2 is LQKENI. V was trimmed by 2 bases and J by 0 bases, leaving 5 bases between them. The CDR3 coding sequence is TGTGCCAGCTCACCAGGGGTCTCTGGGGCCAACGTCCTGACTTTC. It specifies CASSPGVSGANVLTF. Looking up the rest from reference TRBV18 and TRBJ2-6 gives the full variable domain: NAGVMQNPRHLVRRRGQEARLRCSPMKGHSHVYWYRQLPEEGLKFMVYLQKENIIDESGMPKERFSAEFPKEGPSILRIQQVVRGDSAAYFCASSPGVSGANVLTFGAGSRLTVL.

This clone was recorded a few times. The rearrangement joins TRBV7-8 to TRBJ2-7; the match to TRBD1 covers 8 bases. The CDR3 covers 14 residues. V dropped 5 bases and J dropped 1; count of bases not matched to a gene: 4. CDR1 and CDR2 (germline): SGHVS, FQNEAQ. The CDR3 protein is CASSHTGGSYEQYF. DNA of the CDR3: TGTGCCAGCAGCCACACAGGGGGATCCTACGAGCAGTACTTC.

The V gene is TRBV7-8, the J gene TRBJ2-5; tentatively, D is TRBD2 (6 bases). CDR3 length equals 14 residues. Per the germline V gene, CDR1 is SGHVS and CDR2 is FQNEAQ. V dropped 1 base and J dropped 11 bases, with 17 bases sitting between them. The CDR3 coding sequence is TGTGCCAGCAGCTTAGAGGGCAGCTCCCGGGAGCAGTACTTC. It codes for CASSLEGSSREQYF. The full variable domain, its missing parts supplied by reference TRBV7-8 and TRBJ2-5, is GAGVSQSPRYKVAKRGQDVALRCDPISGHVSLFWYQQALGQGPEFLTYFQNEAQLDKSGLPSDRFFAERPEGSVSTLKIQRTQQEDSAVYLCASSLEGSSREQYFGPGTRLLVL.

V is TRBV18 and J is TRBJ1-3; D unresolved. Between the trimmed V and J ends, which lost 5 bases and 5 bases, there was a span of 13 bases. The CDR3 is 14 residues long. Germline V lookup: CDR1 KGHSH, CDR2 LQKENI. The CDR3 sequence: CASSIQGIRNTIYF. The CDR3 bases are TGTGCCAGCTCAATTCAAGGGATTAGAAACACCATATATTTT.

The chain has TRBV7-2 and TRBJ1-3; unclear D gene. Germline CDR1 SGHTA, CDR2 FQGNSA. This CDR3 contains 15 residues. The germline V and J ends were trimmed by 4 bases and 0 bases, with 10 bases remaining between them. CDR3 sequence: CASSSPRPSGNTIYF. CDR3 nucleotides: TGTGCCAGCAGCTCCCCTCGTCCCTCTGGAAACACCATATATTTT.

This chain joins TRBV6-5 and TRBJ2-1, with D uncertain. V lost 8 bases and J lost 8, with 7 bases in between. CDR1 and CDR2 (germline): MNHEY, SVGAGI. The CDR3 consists of 10 residues. The CDR3 is CASGWDEQFF. CDR3 sequence (DNA): TGTGCCAGCGGCTGGGATGAGCAGTTCTTC.

This clone was picked up a small number of times. The J gene is TRBJ2-1, the V gene TRBV4-1, with D tentatively TRBD2 (5 bases). Germline V gene lookup returns CDR1 MGHRA and CDR2 YSYEKL. Trimming cost V 1 base and J 0 bases, with 13 bases left between them. This CDR3 is built from 17 residues. The CDR3 region has the DNA TGCGCCAGCAGCCAAGGAGCGAGGGATAGCTCCTACAATGAGCAGTTCTTC. Translation gives CASSQGARDSSYNEQFF.

The V gene is TRBV29-1, the J gene TRBJ2-1, with D unresolved. CDR1 and CDR2 from the germline V gene are SQVTM and ANQGSEA. The CDR3 consists of 13 residues. Trimming stripped 4 bases from V and 2 bases from J, with 9 bases between. CDR3 sequence: CSVGYSTYNEQFF. The CDR3 DNA sequence: TGCAGCGTTGGATACAGTACCTACAATGAGCAGTTCTTC.

This clone appeared a few times. The chain has TRBV19 and TRBJ2-7; D is unclear. The CDR3 is 13 amino acids. Trimming removed 3 bases from V and 4 bases from J, with 10 bases in between. The germline V gene has CDR1 LNHDA and CDR2 SQIVND (reference sequence). The CDR3 DNA follows: TGTGCCAGTAGTATGGGCTACCCGTACGAGCAGTACTTC. Translation gives CASSMGYPYEQYF.

The rearrangement links TRBV2 to TRBJ1-6; no firm D call. V dropped 6 bases and J dropped 18 bases, with 18 bases sitting between them. CDR3 length: 12 amino acids. The V gene's germline CDR1 is SNHLY and CDR2 FYNNEI. This chain's CDR3 is CASSTGRFSNHF. The CDR3 region has the DNA TGTGCCAGCAGCACCGGCCGTTTCAGTAACCACTTT.

The rearrangement uses TRBV5-4 and TRBJ2-5; tentatively, D is TRBD1 or TRBD2 (5 bases each). Per germline, CDR1 SGHNT and CDR2 YYREEE (reference sequence). CDR3 size: 16 residues. V was shortened by 4 bases and J by 5 bases, with 21 bases between the two germline ends. CDR3 protein: CASSNPRGPIAETQYF. The CDR3 DNA is TGTGCCAGCAGCAACCCACGGGGACCGATTGCTGAGACCCAGTACTTC.

There are a few counts of this clone. Here the CDR3 DNA reads TGTGCCAGCTCACCCAGTCAAGAGACCCAGTACTTC. Its protein is CASSPSQETQYF. The gene calls are TRBV18 and TRBJ2-5; D unresolved. CDR1 and CDR2 from the germline V gene are KGHSH and LQKENI. Deletions cut 3 bases from V and 2 bases from J, with 4 bases between. The CDR3 has 12 amino acids.

The rearrangement links TRBV5-4 to TRBJ2-3, with 16 bases that match TRBD2. Germline V gene lookup returns CDR1 SGHNT and CDR2 YYREEE (reference sequence). CDR3 length equals 18 residues. V shed 4 bases, J shed 0 bases, and the junction held 5 bases outside the gene matches. The CDR3 is CASSPAGLAGGSTDTQYF. DNA for the CDR3: TGTGCCAGCAGCCCAGCGGGACTAGCGGGGGGGAGCACAGATACGCAGTATTTT.

The J gene is TRBJ1-1, the V gene TRBV2, with TRBD1 matching 7 bases. Germline values: CDR1 SNHLY, CDR2 FYNNEI. This CDR3 is 15 amino acids long. With 8 bases clipped from V and 5 bases from J, the junction kept 14 bases outside the gene matches. CDR3 amino acids: CASDRGGFRGTEAFF. Written as DNA, the CDR3 is TGTGCCAGCGATCGAGGGGGCTTCAGGGGGACTGAAGCTTTCTTT.

The J gene is TRBJ1-5, the V gene TRBV6-5; D remains unclear. Germline V gene lookup returns CDR1 MNHEY and CDR2 SVGAGI. The CDR3 runs to 14 residues. V lost 1 base, J lost 1 base, and 5 bases lay in between. The CDR3 protein is CASSYLGSNQPQHF. CDR3 coding DNA: TGTGCCAGCAGTTACTTGGGCAGCAATCAGCCCCAGCATTTT.

Points on this clone: The sample contains more than one DNA sequence encoding this CDR3. The gene calls are TRBV27 and TRBJ2-1; 7 bases fit TRBD1. Germline-derived CDR1 and CDR2 are MNHEY and SMNVEV (reference sequence). Trimming removed 5 bases from V and 4 bases from J; junction bases left unmatched: 8. The CDR3 has 15 residues. The CDR3 reads CASSSRDSVYNEQFF. The CDR3, as DNA: TGTGCCAGCAGTAGCCGGGACAGCGTTTACAATGAGCAGTTCTTC.

The chain joins TRBV2 to TRBJ1-1; no clear D. V lost 10 bases, J lost 0 bases, and 27 bases lay in between. CDR3 length equals 18 residues. Germline V gene sequence: CDR1 SNHLY, CDR2 FYNNEI. This CDR3 reads CATQLTLLPSSMNTEAFF. Here the CDR3 DNA reads TGTGCCACACAACTGACTCTGTTACCCTCCTCCATGAACACTGAAGCTTTCTTT.

J is TRBJ2-7 and V is TRBV12-5, with D perhaps TRBD1 (5 bases). V lost 4 bases and J 5 bases, leaving 9 bases between the germline ends. Germline lookup yields CDR1 LGHNT and CDR2 FRNRAP. The CDR3 is 12 amino acids. CDR3 DNA: TGTGCTAGTGGTTCCCAGGGTAACGAGCAGTACTTC. The encoded protein is CASGSQGNEQYF.

Concerning this clone itself: The sample holds other DNA sequences that translate to the same CDR3. This chain uses TRBV5-1 with TRBJ2-7; D uncertain. This CDR3 is built from 12 residues. Germline assignment: CDR1 SGHRS and CDR2 YFSETQ. The ends were cut back, 0 bases at V and 5 bases at J, with 6 bases in the middle. DNA for the CDR3: TGCGCCAGCAGCTTGGGTGACAACGAGCAGTACTTC. As protein: CASSLGDNEQYF.

The V and J genes are TRBV29-1 and TRBJ1-1; no clear D. The CDR3 sequence is 12 residues long. V lost 0 bases and J 5 bases, leaving 7 bases between the germline ends. Germline-derived CDR1 and CDR2 are SQVTM and ANQGSEA. The chain's CDR3 is CSVEDLATEAFF. The DNA for the CDR3 is TGCAGCGTTGAAGATCTCGCTACTGAAGCTTTCTTT.

The chain has TRBV27 and TRBJ2-3; D is unclear. The V gene lost 5 bases and the J gene lost 2 bases, with 14 bases spanning the gap. The CDR3 spans 15 residues. The V gene's germline CDR1 is MNHEY and CDR2 SMNVEV (reference sequence). CDR3 DNA sequence: TGTGCCAGCAGTCACCCCAGCATTTTCACAGATACGCAGTATTTT. It specifies CASSHPSIFTDTQYF.

V gene TRBV15 combines with J gene TRBJ2-5; 9 nucleotides align to TRBD1. The germline gives CDR1 LNHNV, CDR2 YYDKDF (reference sequence). The trim removed 2 bases at V and 4 bases at J, leaving 14 bases unmatched. The CDR3 has 18 residues. CDR3 coding DNA: TGTGCCACCAGCAGAAACAGGGGGCTTGAAGGTATTGGAGAGACCCAGTACTTC. This gives the protein CATSRNRGLEGIGETQYF.

The chain combines TRBV4-3 with TRBJ2-4; a weak D match, TRBD2 (5 bases). Germline assignment: CDR1 LGHNA and CDR2 YSLEER. The length of the CDR3 is 14 residues. Trimming took off 4 bases at V and 3 bases at J, with 10 bases between the two ends. Here the CDR3 DNA reads TGCGCCAGCAGCCCGGGTGAGGGCAAAAACATTCAGTACTTC. This codes for CASSPGEGKNIQYF.